The source of this TCR beta chain is a study of blood T cell repertoires in COVID-19. Study context: Samples of COVID-19 (acute and convalescent) were obtained from the United States, Italy and Spain. In each case, the material was cDNA or gDNA derived from T cells, B-cell-depleted T cells, or PBMCs.

This table comes from immunoSEQ multiplex PCR, and its TCRdb copy is limited to in-frame clones, with some not included. The profile shows about 200,000 clones, more than 75% of them singletons. Sample: PBMCs or T cells enriched from blood (not recorded which). The clonotype originates from a woman aged 45-60 years with acute COVID-19.

The CDR3, as DNA: TGTGCCAGCAGTCTCGGGTCGTCCAAAGAGACCCAGTACTTC. Its protein product is CASSLGSSKETQYF. V gene TRBV6-5 combines with J gene TRBJ2-5; D is unclear. Germline V gene data show CDR1 as MNHEY and CDR2 as SVGAGI. Trimming took off 5 bases at V and 3 bases at J, with 13 bases between the two ends. The CDR3 covers 14 residues.